These 32 T cell receptor beta chains were sequenced from one sample in a study of identical twins. TCRdb re-derived calls from the 5' RACE reads in MiXCR, one entry per CDR3 protein. The sample shows some 500,000 distinct CDR3 sequences, less than 25% of them seen only once. These data were also filed under a second study, of T cells expressing NK-cell markers.

Sequencing was done on a sample of CD4+ T cells sorted from blood. The origin of the receptors is a woman between 18 and 29 years old in good health.

V gene TRBV2 combines with J gene TRBJ2-7; D is uncertain. With 4 bases removed from V and 6 bases from J, the gap between germline ends came to 13 bases. The CDR3 is made up of 13 amino acids. Germline V lookup: CDR1 SNHLY, CDR2 FYNNEI. This chain's CDR3 is CASSAEQTGEQYF. In DNA, the CDR3 is TGTGCCAGCAGTGCCGAGCAAACGGGCGAGCAGTACTTC.

The genes are TRBV20-1 and TRBJ2-3, with TRBD2 matching 8 bases. This CDR3 region has 14 residues. V was pared by 7 bases and J by 0 bases, with 6 bases of the junction left unmatched. Germline V lookup: CDR1 DFQATT, CDR2 SNEGSKA (reference sequence). For the CDR3, the DNA is TGCAGTGTCCAGACTAGCGCTAGCACAGATACGCAGTATTTT. Protein sequence: CSVQTSASTDTQYF.

CDR3 amino acids: CASSPWDNEKLFF. DNA for the CDR3: TGTGCCAGCAGCCCATGGGATAATGAAAAACTGTTTTTT. This chain links TRBV12-3 or TRBV12-4 with TRBJ1-4; D not resolved. The CDR3 has 13 amino acids. The V and J ends lost 6 bases and 4 bases respectively, with 9 bases between them.

V usage is TRBV20-1 and J usage is TRBJ2-3, with D perhaps matching TRBD2 (6 bases). With 6 bases removed from V and 6 bases from J, the gap between germline ends came to 13 bases. This CDR3 has 12 amino acids. Germline V gives CDR1 DFQATT, CDR2 SNEGSKA (reference sequence). Here the CDR3 DNA reads TGCAGTGCCGCGACTAGGCGTGATACGCAGTATTTT. Translation: CSAATRRDTQYF.

This clonotype was seen many times. The gene calls are TRBV29-1 and TRBJ1-1; 8 bases are shared with TRBD1. The CDR3 consists of 17 residues. CDR1 is SQVTM, CDR2 ANQGSEA, per germline. Losses at the gene ends were 6 bases for V and 4 bases for J; bases not matched to a gene: 19. The CDR3 nucleotides are TGCAGCGTGAGCTGGGCCGGACGGACAGGGACGGCCACTGAAGCTTTCTTT. Translation: CSVSWAGRTGTATEAFF.

This clonotype turned up a few times. This chain connects TRBV5-1 to TRBJ2-1, with a tentative D call TRBD1 (6 bases). Trimming removed 6 bases at V and 5 bases at J, with 15 bases between. CDR1 SGHRS and CDR2 YFSETQ come from the germline V gene. The CDR3 loop spans 14 amino acids. Here the CDR3 DNA reads TGCGCCAGCACGATTCAGGGGAGCGACAATGAGCAGTTCTTC. It codes for CASTIQGSDNEQFF.

The chain links TRBV9 to TRBJ2-5, with D uncertain. This CDR3 is 15 amino acids long. Looked up from germline, CDR1 is SGDLS and CDR2 is YYNGEE. V lost 0 bases to trimming and J lost 3 bases, with 12 bases between them. The CDR3: CASSVAGGRKETQYF. The CDR3 bases are TGTGCCAGCAGCGTAGCGGGTGGAAGGAAAGAGACCCAGTACTTC.

This clonotype was seen a few times. The J gene is TRBJ1-2, the V gene TRBV15, with D uncertain. Germline V CDR1 and CDR2: LNHNV, YYDKDF (reference sequence). The V gene lost 0 bases and the J gene lost 6 bases, with 14 bases spanning the gap. The CDR3 loop spans 15 amino acids. DNA of the CDR3: TGTGCCACCAGCAGAGATGTTTGGCAGAGGGATGGCTACACCTTC. Its translation is CATSRDVWQRDGYTF. Supplemented by reference TRBV15 and TRBJ1-2, the full variable domain reads DAMVIQNPRYQVTQFGKPVTLSCSQTLNHNVMYWYQQKSSQAPKLLFHYYDKDFNNEADTPDNFQSRRPNTSFCFLDIRSPGLGDTAMYLCATSRDVWQRDGYTFGSGTRLTVV.

This clonotype was seen only a few times. This sequence joins TRBV12-3 or TRBV12-4 and TRBJ1-1; D remains unclear. With 6 bases removed from V and 4 bases from J, the gap between germline ends came to 9 bases. This CDR3 is built from 12 residues. In DNA form, the CDR3 reads TGTGCCAGCAGCTATTCCTTCACTGAAGCTTTCTTT. Translation gives CASSYSFTEAFF.

This clonotype was detected only a few times. The chain employs TRBV9 and TRBJ1-4; D perhaps matches TRBD1 (5 bases). The CDR3 is made up of 14 amino acids. CDR1 is SGDLS and CDR2 is YYNGEE in the germline V gene. Trimming shortened V by 4 bases and J by 7 bases, and 14 bases separated the two germline ends. CDR3 sequence reads: CASSIAVGGEKLFF. In DNA, the CDR3 is TGTGCCAGCAGCATCGCAGTTGGGGGTGAAAAACTGTTTTTT.

The V and J genes are TRBV11-3 and TRBJ2-5; tentative D call: TRBD2 (6 bases). With 10 bases removed from V and 1 base from J, the gap between germline ends came to 10 bases. This CDR3 comprises 12 residues. Per the germline V gene, CDR1 is SGHNT and CDR2 is YENEEA. This CDR3 is CATAGSQETQYF. In DNA, the CDR3 is TGTGCCACCGCGGGGTCCCAAGAGACCCAGTACTTC.

This chain links TRBV20-1 with TRBJ2-1; D is possibly TRBD2 (5 bases). Germline lookup yields CDR1 DFQATT and CDR2 SNEGSKA (reference sequence). V was cut by 3 bases and J by 13 bases, with 13 bases left in between. This CDR3 is built from 11 residues. CDR3 amino acids: CSASVRGRQFF. The CDR3 bases are TGCAGTGCTAGTGTACGGGGAAGACAGTTCTTC.

The chain uses TRBV15 and TRBJ2-3; 9 bases align to TRBD1. Germline V gene data show CDR1 as LNHNV and CDR2 as YYDKDF (reference sequence). The J segment lost 3 bases and the V segment lost 5 bases, leaving 12 bases of the junction unmatched. The CDR3 runs to 17 residues. The CDR3 sequence: CATSGWNRGHKTDTQYF. The CDR3, as DNA: TGTGCCACCAGCGGATGGAACAGGGGGCATAAGACAGATACGCAGTATTTT.

The genes are TRBV7-9 and TRBJ1-1; D unclear. The CDR3 runs to 13 residues. CDR1 SEHNR and CDR2 FQNEAQ come from the germline V gene (reference sequence). Trimming took off 5 bases at V and 0 bases at J, with 7 bases between the two ends. The CDR3 DNA follows: TGTGCCAGCAGCCCACCGATGAACACTGAAGCTTTCTTT. Its protein product is CASSPPMNTEAFF.

This clonotype was seen a single time. V is TRBV7-9 and J is TRBJ2-1; possibly TRBD2 for D (5 bases). Germline CDR1 and CDR2: SEHNR and FQNEAQ (reference sequence). There are 13 residues in the CDR3. The V and J ends lost 8 bases and 9 bases respectively, with 17 bases between them. The CDR3 DNA sequence: TGTGCCAGCCTAACGGCCGATCGGGGTGAGCAGTTCTTC. It yields the protein CASLTADRGEQFF.

This rearrangement joins TRBV21-1 to TRBJ1-1; the table's D call of TRBD1 was not tested on the DNA. TRBV21-1 is classified as a pseudogene. The CDR3 is made up of 15 amino acids. This chain's CDR3 is CASSMCRGLETEAFF. The CDR3 nucleotides are TGTGCCAGCAGCATGTGCAGGGGTTTGGAGACTGAAGCTTTCTTT.

This chain uses TRBV2 with TRBJ1-5; 8 bases agree with TRBD1. The trim removed 6 bases at V and 2 bases at J, leaving 9 bases unmatched. This CDR3 has 16 amino acids. Germline V gene sequence: CDR1 SNHLY, CDR2 FYNNEI. In DNA, the CDR3 is TGTGCCAGCAGCGCCGACAGGGGCGCGGGCAATCAGCCCCAGCATTTT. This gives the protein CASSADRGAGNQPQHF.

This clonotype was found a few times. The chain links TRBV7-2 to TRBJ2-7; no reliable D call. CDR1 and CDR2 from the germline V gene are SGHTA and FQGNSA. Trimming pared 4 bases from V and 0 bases from J, leaving 10 bases between. The CDR3 runs 14 residues. This chain's CDR3 is CASSSGPHSYEQYF. For the CDR3, the DNA is TGTGCCAGCAGCTCCGGCCCACACTCCTACGAGCAGTACTTC.

The genes are TRBV3-1 and TRBJ2-5, with D tentatively TRBD1 (5 bases). The CDR3 spans 17 residues. Trimming removed 4 bases at V and 1 base at J, with 19 bases between. In germline, CDR1 is LGHDT, CDR2 YNNKEL (reference sequence). The CDR3 DNA reads TGTGCCAGCAGCCCGCACGGCAACTTAGGGGTCCAAGAGACCCAGTACTTC. Encoded protein: CASSPHGNLGVQETQYF.

The genes are TRBV7-8 and TRBJ2-1; D remains ambiguous. The V gene's germline CDR1 is SGHVS and CDR2 FQNEAQ. The CDR3 consists of 16 residues. V lost 3 bases to trimming and J lost 0 bases, with 12 bases between them. CDR3 residues: CASSFFLASSYNEQFF. In nucleotides, the CDR3 is TGTGCCAGCAGCTTCTTCCTTGCAAGCTCCTACAATGAGCAGTTCTTC.

The genes are TRBV6-1 and TRBJ2-1; D possibly matches TRBD1 or TRBD2 (6 bases each). From germline, CDR1 is MNHNS and CDR2 SASEGT. Between the trimmed V and J ends, which lost 6 bases and 7 bases, there was a span of 19 bases. This CDR3 has 15 residues. Written as DNA, the CDR3 is TGTGCCAGCAGAGGGGGGCAGCGTGGTGAGAATGAGCAGTTCTTC. It codes for CASRGGQRGENEQFF.

This chain joins TRBV7-2 and TRBJ1-1; 7 bases match TRBD1. The CDR3 loop spans 13 amino acids. Germline V CDR1 and CDR2: SGHTA, FQGNSA. Trimming took 4 bases from V and 8 from J; bases not matched to a gene: 7. The DNA for the CDR3 is TGTGCCAGCAGCTATGACAGGGTCTCCGAAGCTTTCTTT. This codes for CASSYDRVSEAFF.

About this clonotype itself: Germline and junction disagree at one end, which may indicate a read error. The genes are TRBV6-1 and TRBJ2-1; 9 nucleotides align to TRBD1. This CDR3 comprises 13 residues. In germline, CDR1 is MNHNS, CDR2 SASEGT. The CDR3 loop is CASSQARGQGRFF. CDR3 DNA: TGTGCCAGCAGTCAAGCCCGAGGACAGGGGAGGTTCTTC.

This rearrangement joins TRBV20-1 to TRBJ1-4, with a tentative D call TRBD1 (5 bases). CDR1 DFQATT and CDR2 SNEGSKA come from the germline V gene (reference sequence). V shed 6 bases and J shed 0 bases, with 11 bases lying between them. The CDR3 is 14 amino acids. Here the CDR3 DNA reads TGCAGTGCCAAGCGACAGCCAACTAATGAAAAACTGTTTTTT. Its protein product is CSAKRQPTNEKLFF.

Here the CDR3 DNA reads TGTGCCAGTAGTATAAACCGTCCCTACGAGCAGTACTTC. Amino acid sequence: CASSINRPYEQYF. The rearrangement links TRBV19 to TRBJ2-7, with D unresolved. The CDR3 runs 13 residues. Germline V gene data show CDR1 as LNHDA and CDR2 as SQIVND (reference sequence). V was shortened by 2 bases and J by 2 bases, with 7 bases between the two germline ends.

This clonotype was seen a few times. The chain joins TRBV10-3 to TRBJ2-7; TRBD1 matches at 9 bases. Trimming took 11 bases from V and 5 from J; bases not matched to a gene: 16. There are 15 residues in the CDR3. Germline CDR1 ENHRY, CDR2 SYGVKD. The CDR3 DNA reads as TGTGCCTCCCACTGGGGTGGGACAGGGTCCCACGAGCAGTACTTC. This encodes CASHWGGTGSHEQYF.

V gene TRBV3-1 combines with J gene TRBJ2-1; 7 nucleotides agree with TRBD2. This CDR3 has 13 amino acids. Germline V lookup: CDR1 LGHDT, CDR2 YNNKEL (reference sequence). The junction had 8 bases not matched to a gene; V was cut back by 7 bases and J by 8 bases. The chain's CDR3 is CASTHGGVHEQFF. For the CDR3, the DNA is TGTGCCAGCACCCATGGGGGGGTCCATGAGCAGTTCTTC.

The V call is TRBV15, the J call TRBJ2-5; 9 nucleotides agree with TRBD2. With 3 bases clipped from V and 4 bases from J, the junction kept 3 bases outside the gene matches. The CDR3 has 14 amino acids. Germline CDR1 is LNHNV and CDR2 is YYDKDF (reference sequence). CDR3 nucleotides: TGTGCCACCAGCAGGGAACTAGCGGGAGAGACCCAGTACTTC. This sequence encodes CATSRELAGETQYF.

The rearrangement uses TRBV6-1 and TRBJ2-7; 9 nucleotides match TRBD2. Germline V CDR1 and CDR2: MNHNS, SASEGT. V shed 11 bases and J 7 bases; nucleotides not matched to a gene: 12. This CDR3 region has 13 residues. The CDR3 is CAAGLAGRGEQYF. The CDR3 region has the DNA TGTGCCGCTGGCCTAGCGGGAAGGGGTGAGCAGTACTTC.

The chain couples TRBV5-1 to TRBJ2-5; D call uncertain. The CDR3 extends over 15 amino acids. Trimming left V 4 bases short and J 1 base short, with 14 bases between. The germline gives CDR1 SGHRS, CDR2 YFSETQ. The CDR3 bases are TGCGCCAGCAGCGCCACAGCTACAATCCAAGAGACCCAGTACTTC. It is translated as CASSATATIQETQYF.

The chain combines TRBV3-1 with TRBJ2-1, with 7 positions matching TRBD2. This CDR3 spans 15 amino acids. The germline V gene encodes CDR1 LGHDT and CDR2 YNNKEL (reference sequence). V lost 5 bases and J lost 8; bases outside the gene matches: 12. The DNA for the CDR3 is TGTGCCAGCAGCTCGAGCGGGGCCCGGGTGGATGAGCAGTTCTTC. Protein product: CASSSSGARVDEQFF.

This clonotype showed up many times. The chain combines TRBV2 with TRBJ2-1; TRBD2 is a possible D gene (6 bases). CDR1 and CDR2 from the germline V gene are SNHLY and FYNNEI. Deletions cut 6 bases from V and 8 bases from J, with 17 bases between. The CDR3 runs to 14 residues. The CDR3 is CASSVLALKDEQFF. The CDR3 nucleotides read TGTGCCAGCAGCGTCCTAGCGCTGAAGGATGAGCAGTTCTTC.